Listed here are 5 T cell receptor beta chains from one sample, sequenced in a study of identical twins. TCRdb called the 5' RACE reads again in MiXCR, with one record for every CDR3 protein. The sample lists around 230,000 distinct CDR3 sequences; approximately 7.1% were seen once. The data were also submitted as part of a second study, on T cells expressing NK-cell markers.

The specimen sequenced was CD8+ T cells sorted from blood. All receptors derive from a young woman in good health.

This rearrangement joins TRBV5-1 to TRBJ2-7; 7 bases are shared with TRBD2. This CDR3 has 17 amino acids. Germline V gene sequence: CDR1 SGHRS, CDR2 YFSETQ. Unmatched junction bases numbered 13, after V lost 2 bases and J lost 2 bases. The CDR3, as DNA: TGCGCCAGCAGCTTCGCGACACCCAGCGGGGATCCCTACGAGCAGTACTTC. It translates to CASSFATPSGDPYEQYF.

This clonotype appeared a few times. The chain recombines TRBV20-1 with TRBJ2-5, with 7 bases lining up with TRBD2. V lost 3 bases to trimming and J lost 1 base; unmatched junction nucleotides: 11. CDR1 DFQATT and CDR2 SNEGSKA come from the germline V gene (reference sequence). The CDR3 has 16 amino acids. The CDR3 bases are TGCAGTGCTAGTAGCTTATCCGGGGGGACCCAAGAGACCCAGTACTTC. This encodes CSASSLSGGTQETQYF.

This clonotype was detected ten times or more. The CDR3 nucleotides read TGTGCCAGCAGCGTAGGTGGCGGAACCTACAATGAGCAGTTCTTC. Its protein product is CASSVGGGTYNEQFF. V gene TRBV9 combines with J gene TRBJ2-1; D uncertain. This CDR3 is built from 15 residues. Trimming took 0 bases from V and 2 from J, leaving 9 bases between them. The germline gives CDR1 SGDLS, CDR2 YYNGEE.

This clonotype has more than one count but fewer than ten. V gene TRBV25-1 combines with J gene TRBJ2-3; D not resolved. CDR1 is MGHDK, CDR2 SYGVNS, per germline. Trimming left V 2 bases short and J 5 bases short, with 11 bases between. The CDR3 covers 14 residues. The CDR3 DNA reads as TGTGCCAGCAGTGAAGGTAGGCGTGGAGATACGCAGTATTTT. This encodes CASSEGRRGDTQYF.

This clonotype was counted ten times or more. Written as DNA, the CDR3 is TGTGCCAGCAGCTTGCTTCAGGGGGTAGAAGAAGGCTACACCTTC. It is translated as CASSLLQGVEEGYTF. This chain uses TRBV7-6 with TRBJ1-2, with 7 bases lining up with TRBD1. This CDR3 is built from 15 residues. J was trimmed by 8 bases and V by 3 bases; bases with no gene match: 12. CDR1 SGHVS and CDR2 FNYEAQ come from the germline V gene.